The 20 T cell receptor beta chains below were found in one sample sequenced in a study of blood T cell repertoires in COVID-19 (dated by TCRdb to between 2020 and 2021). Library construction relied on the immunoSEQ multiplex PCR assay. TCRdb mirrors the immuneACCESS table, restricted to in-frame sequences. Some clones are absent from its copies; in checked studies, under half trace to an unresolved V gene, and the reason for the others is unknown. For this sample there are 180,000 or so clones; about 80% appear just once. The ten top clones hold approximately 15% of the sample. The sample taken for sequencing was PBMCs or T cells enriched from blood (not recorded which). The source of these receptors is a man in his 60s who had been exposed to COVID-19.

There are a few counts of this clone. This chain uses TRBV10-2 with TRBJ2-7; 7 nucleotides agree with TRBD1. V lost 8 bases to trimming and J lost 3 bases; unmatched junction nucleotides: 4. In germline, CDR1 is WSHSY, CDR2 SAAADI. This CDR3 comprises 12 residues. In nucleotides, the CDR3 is TGCGCCAGCCAGACAGGGAACTACGAGCAGTACTTC. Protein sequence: CASQTGNYEQYF.

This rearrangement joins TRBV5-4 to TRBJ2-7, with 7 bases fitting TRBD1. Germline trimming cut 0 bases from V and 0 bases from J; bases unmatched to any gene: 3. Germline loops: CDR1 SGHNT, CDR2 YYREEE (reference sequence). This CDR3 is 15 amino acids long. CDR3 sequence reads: CASSLAAGGSYEQYF. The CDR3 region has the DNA TGTGCCAGCAGCTTGGCAGCAGGGGGCTCCTACGAGCAGTACTTC.

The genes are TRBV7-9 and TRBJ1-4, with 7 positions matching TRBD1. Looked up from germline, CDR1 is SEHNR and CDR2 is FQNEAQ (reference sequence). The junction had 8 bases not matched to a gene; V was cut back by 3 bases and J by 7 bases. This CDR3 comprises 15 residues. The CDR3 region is CASSLRQGRGEKLFF. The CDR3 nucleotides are TGTGCCAGCAGCTTGCGACAGGGACGCGGTGAAAAACTGTTTTTT.

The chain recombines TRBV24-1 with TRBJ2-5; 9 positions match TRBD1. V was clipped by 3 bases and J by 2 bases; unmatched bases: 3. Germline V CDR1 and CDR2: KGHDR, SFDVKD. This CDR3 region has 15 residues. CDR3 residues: CATSDPGTGQETQYF. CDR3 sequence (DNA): TGTGCCACCAGTGATCCCGGGACAGGGCAAGAGACCCAGTACTTC.

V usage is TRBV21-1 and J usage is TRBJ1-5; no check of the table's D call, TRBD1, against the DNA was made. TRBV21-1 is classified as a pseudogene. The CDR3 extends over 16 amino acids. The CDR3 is CASSNLNRLTHQPQHF. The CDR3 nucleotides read TGTGCCAGCAGCAACCTCAACAGGTTGACACATCAGCCCCAGCATTTT.

Here the CDR3 DNA reads TGCAGCGTTGAAGATGGGGGGACCTATGGCTACACCTTC. It translates to CSVEDGGTYGYTF. V gene TRBV29-1 combines with J gene TRBJ1-2, with D possibly TRBD1 on 5 matching bases. V lost 0 bases to trimming and J lost 4 bases, with 9 bases between them. The germline V gene encodes CDR1 SQVTM and CDR2 ANQGSEA. This CDR3 contains 13 residues.

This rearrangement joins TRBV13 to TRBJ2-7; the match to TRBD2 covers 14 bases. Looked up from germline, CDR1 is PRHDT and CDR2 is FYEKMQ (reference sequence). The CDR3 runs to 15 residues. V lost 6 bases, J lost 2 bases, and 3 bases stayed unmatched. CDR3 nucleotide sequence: TGTGCCAGCAGATCGGGACTAGCGGGAGCCTACGAGCAGTACTTC. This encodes CASRSGLAGAYEQYF.

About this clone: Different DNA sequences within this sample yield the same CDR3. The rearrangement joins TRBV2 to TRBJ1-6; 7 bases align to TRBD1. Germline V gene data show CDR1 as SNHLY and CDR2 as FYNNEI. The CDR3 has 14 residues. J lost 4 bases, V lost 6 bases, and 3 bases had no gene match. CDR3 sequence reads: CASSRDSYNSPLHF. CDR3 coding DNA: TGTGCCAGCAGCAGGGACAGTTATAATTCACCCCTCCACTTT. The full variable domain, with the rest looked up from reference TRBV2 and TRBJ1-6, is EPEVTQTPSHQVTQMGQEVILRCVPISNHLYFYWYRQILGQKVEFLVSFYNNEISEKSEIFDDQFSVERPDGSNFTLKIRSTKLEDSAMYFCASSRDSYNSPLHFGNGTRLTVT.

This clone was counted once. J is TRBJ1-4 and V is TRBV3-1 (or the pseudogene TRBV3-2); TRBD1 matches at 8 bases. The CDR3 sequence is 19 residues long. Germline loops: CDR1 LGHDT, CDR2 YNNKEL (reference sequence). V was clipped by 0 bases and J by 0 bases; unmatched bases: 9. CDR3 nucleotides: TGTGCCAGCAGCCAAGAGGTGCGACAGGGGAGGGCAACTAATGAAAAACTGTTTTTT. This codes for CASSQEVRQGRATNEKLFF.

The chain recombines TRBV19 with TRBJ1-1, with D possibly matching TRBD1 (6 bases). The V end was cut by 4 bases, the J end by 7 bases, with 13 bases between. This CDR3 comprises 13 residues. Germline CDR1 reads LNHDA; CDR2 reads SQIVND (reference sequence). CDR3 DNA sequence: TGTGCCAGTAGTACCTACAGGGACCGTGAAGCTTTCTTT. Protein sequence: CASSTYRDREAFF.

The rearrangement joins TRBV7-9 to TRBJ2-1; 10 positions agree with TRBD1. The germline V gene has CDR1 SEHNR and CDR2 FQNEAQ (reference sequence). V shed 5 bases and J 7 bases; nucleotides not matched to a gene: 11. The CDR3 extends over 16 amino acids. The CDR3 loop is CASSPRRGTGENEQFF. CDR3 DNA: TGTGCCAGCAGCCCGCGGCGAGGGACAGGGGAAAATGAGCAGTTCTTC.

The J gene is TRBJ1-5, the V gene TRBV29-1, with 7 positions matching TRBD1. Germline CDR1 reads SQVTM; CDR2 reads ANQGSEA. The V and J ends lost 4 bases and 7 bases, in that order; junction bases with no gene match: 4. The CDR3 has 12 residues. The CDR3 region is CSVGDSSQPQHF. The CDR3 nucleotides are TGCAGCGTTGGGGACAGTTCACAGCCCCAGCATTTT.

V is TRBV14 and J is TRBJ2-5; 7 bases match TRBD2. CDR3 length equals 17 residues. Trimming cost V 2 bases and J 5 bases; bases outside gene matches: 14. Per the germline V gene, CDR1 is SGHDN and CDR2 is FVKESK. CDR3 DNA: TGTGCCAGCAGCCAATCCCCTTCCGCGGGAGCCCGGGAGACCCAGTACTTC. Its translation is CASSQSPSAGARETQYF.

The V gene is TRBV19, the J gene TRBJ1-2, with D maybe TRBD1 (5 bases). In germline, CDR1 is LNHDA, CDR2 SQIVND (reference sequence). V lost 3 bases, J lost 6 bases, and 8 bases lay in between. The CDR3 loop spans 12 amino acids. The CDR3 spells CASSIWGDGYTF. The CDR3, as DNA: TGTGCCAGTAGTATTTGGGGCGATGGCTACACCTTC. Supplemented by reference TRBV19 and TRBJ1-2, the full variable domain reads DGGITQSPKYLFRKEGQNVTLSCEQNLNHDAMYWYRQDPGQGLRLIYYSQIVNDFQKGDIAEGYSVSREKKESFPLTVTSAQKNPTAFYLCASSIWGDGYTFGSGTRLTVV.

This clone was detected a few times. The CDR3 protein is CASSSGTSDTQYF. CDR3 DNA: TGTGCCAGCAGTAGCGGGACCTCAGATACGCAGTATTTT. This chain links TRBV28 with TRBJ2-3; 7 nucleotides line up with TRBD2. The ends lost 5 bases at V and 4 bases at J; junction bases unmatched: 3. The germline V gene encodes CDR1 MDHEN and CDR2 SYDVKM. CDR3 length: 13 residues.

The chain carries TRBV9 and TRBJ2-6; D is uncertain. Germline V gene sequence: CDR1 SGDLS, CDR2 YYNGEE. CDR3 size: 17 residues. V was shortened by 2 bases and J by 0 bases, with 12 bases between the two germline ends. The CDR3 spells CASSVELVSSGANVLTF. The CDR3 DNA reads TGTGCCAGCAGCGTTGAATTAGTGAGCTCTGGGGCCAACGTCCTGACTTTC.

CDR3 protein: CASRRTGAYEQYF. The CDR3, as DNA: TGTGCCAGCAGAAGGACAGGGGCCTACGAGCAGTACTTC. The rearrangement uses TRBV5-6 and TRBJ2-7, with 9 bases aligning to TRBD1. CDR1 is SGHDT and CDR2 is YYEEEE in the germline V gene. Trimming took 5 bases from V and 2 from J; bases not matched to a gene: 2. The CDR3 spans 13 residues. Full variable domain (rest looked up from reference TRBV5-6 and TRBJ2-7): DAGVTQSPTHLIKTRGQQVTLRCSPKSGHDTVSWYQQALGQGPQFIFQYYEEEERQRGNFPDRFSGHQFPNYSSELNVNALLLGDSALYLCASRRTGAYEQYFGPGTRLTVT.

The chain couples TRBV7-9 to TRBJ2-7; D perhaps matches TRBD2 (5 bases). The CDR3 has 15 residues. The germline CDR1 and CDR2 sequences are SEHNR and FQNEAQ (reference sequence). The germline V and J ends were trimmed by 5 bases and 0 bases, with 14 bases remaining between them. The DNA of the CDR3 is TGTGCCAGCAGCCCCAGGACTGTGAGCTCCTACGAGCAGTACTTC. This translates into CASSPRTVSSYEQYF.

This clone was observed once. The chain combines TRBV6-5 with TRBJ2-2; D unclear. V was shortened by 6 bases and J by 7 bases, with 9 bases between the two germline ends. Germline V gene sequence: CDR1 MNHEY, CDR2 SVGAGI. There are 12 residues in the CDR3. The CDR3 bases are TGTGCCAGCAGCCGCCCTAGCGGGGAGCTGTTTTTT. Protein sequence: CASSRPSGELFF.

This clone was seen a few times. CDR3 nucleotides: TGTGCCAGCAGTTTTGACAGTCTCTATGGCTACACCTTC. Its translation: CASSFDSLYGYTF. The chain uses TRBV12-3 or TRBV12-4 and TRBJ1-2, with D perhaps TRBD1 (5 bases). V gave up 3 bases and J gave up 4 bases, with 9 bases separating them. This CDR3 comprises 13 residues.